This TCR beta chain derives from a study of T cell changes during pregnancy in multiple sclerosis. Looked up from germline, CDR1 is MDHEN and CDR2 is SYDVKM. The CDR3 totals 14 residues. Losses at the gene ends were 7 bases for V and 4 bases for J; bases not matched to a gene: 4. Using immunoSEQ multiplex PCR, the repertoire was profiled, and TCRdb retains in-frame clones only, with some absent. This table holds around 40,000 clones, about 90% found once. This rearrangement joins TRBV28 to TRBJ2-1; 10 positions agree with TRBD2. The TCR comes from a female donor in good health, enrolled as a control in a pregnancy study. The source was CD4+ T cells from peripheral blood mononuclear cells, collected in the third trimester of pregnancy. Here the CDR3 reads CASTMTSGYNEQFF. The CDR3 DNA sequence: TGTGCCAGCACCATGACTAGCGGGTACAATGAGCAGTTCTTC.